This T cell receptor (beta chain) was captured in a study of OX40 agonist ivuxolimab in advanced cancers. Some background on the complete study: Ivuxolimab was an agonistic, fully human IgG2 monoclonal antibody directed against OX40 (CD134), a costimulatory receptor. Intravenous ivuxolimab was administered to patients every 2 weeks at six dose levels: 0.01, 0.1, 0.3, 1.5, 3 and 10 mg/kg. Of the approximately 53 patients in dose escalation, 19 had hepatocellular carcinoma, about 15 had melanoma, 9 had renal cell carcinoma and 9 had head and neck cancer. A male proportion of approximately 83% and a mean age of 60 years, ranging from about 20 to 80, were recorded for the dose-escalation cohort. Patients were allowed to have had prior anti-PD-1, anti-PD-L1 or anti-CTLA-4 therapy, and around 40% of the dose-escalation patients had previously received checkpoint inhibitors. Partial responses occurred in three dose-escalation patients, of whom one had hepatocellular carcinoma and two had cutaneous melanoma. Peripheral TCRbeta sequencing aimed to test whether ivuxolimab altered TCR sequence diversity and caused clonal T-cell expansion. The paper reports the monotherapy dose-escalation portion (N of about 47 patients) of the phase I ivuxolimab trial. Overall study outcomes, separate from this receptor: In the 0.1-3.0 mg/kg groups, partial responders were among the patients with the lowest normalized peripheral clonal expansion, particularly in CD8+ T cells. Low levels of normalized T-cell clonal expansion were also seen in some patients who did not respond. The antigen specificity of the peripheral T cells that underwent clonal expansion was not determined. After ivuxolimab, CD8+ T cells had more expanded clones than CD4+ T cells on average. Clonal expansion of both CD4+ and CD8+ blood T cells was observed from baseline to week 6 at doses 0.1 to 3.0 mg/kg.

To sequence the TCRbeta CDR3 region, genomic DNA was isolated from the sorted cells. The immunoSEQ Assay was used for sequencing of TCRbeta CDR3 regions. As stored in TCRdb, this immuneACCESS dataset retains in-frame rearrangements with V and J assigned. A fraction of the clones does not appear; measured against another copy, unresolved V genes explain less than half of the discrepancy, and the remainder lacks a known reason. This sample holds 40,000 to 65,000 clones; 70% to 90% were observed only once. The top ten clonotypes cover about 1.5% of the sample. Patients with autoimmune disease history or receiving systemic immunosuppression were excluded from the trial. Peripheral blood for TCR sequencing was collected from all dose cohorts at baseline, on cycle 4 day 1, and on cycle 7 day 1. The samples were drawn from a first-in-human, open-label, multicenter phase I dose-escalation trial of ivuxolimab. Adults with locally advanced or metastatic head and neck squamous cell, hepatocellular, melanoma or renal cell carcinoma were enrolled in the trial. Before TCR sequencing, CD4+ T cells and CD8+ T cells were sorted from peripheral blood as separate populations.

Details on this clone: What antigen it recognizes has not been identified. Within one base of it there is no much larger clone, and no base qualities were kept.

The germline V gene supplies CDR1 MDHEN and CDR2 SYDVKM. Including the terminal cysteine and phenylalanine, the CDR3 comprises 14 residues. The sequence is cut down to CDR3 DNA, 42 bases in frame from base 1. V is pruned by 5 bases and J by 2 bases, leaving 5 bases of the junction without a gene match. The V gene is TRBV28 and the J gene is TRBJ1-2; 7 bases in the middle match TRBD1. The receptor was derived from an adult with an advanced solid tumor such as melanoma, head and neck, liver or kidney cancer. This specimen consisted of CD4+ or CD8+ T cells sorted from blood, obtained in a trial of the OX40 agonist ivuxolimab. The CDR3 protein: CASSPTGQNYGYTF. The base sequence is TGTGCCAGCAGTCCGACGGGACAGAACTATGGCTACACCTTC.